A selection of T cell receptor beta chains follows, all from one sample in a study of shared clonotypes between healthy human individuals. Sequencing was performed with immunoSEQ multiplex PCR; in TCRdb, only in-frame clones are kept and a portion is missing. The sample carries hundreds of thousands of clones, roughly 96% recorded once. The sample comprised naive CD8+ T cells sorted from blood. All receptors come from a woman aged 25 to 39 in good health. Both conserved end residues are part of each CDR3. The order of the fields is V gene, D gene, J gene, clone size, CDR3 protein, CDR3 DNA. A D gene is named only where the DNA matches it firmly. Size is omitted from some rows. Given values are once, few, many or a class for expanded clones.

v_call: TRBV5-1
d_call: NA
j_call: TRBJ2-4
clone_size: NA
cdr3_aa: CASSLVGLAKNIQYF
cdr3_nt: TGCGCCAGCAGCTTGGTCGGGTTAGCCAAAAACATTCAGTACTTC

v_call: TRBV28
d_call: TRBD1
j_call: TRBJ1-1
clone_size: NA
cdr3_aa: CASSLRDSEAFF
cdr3_nt: TGTGCCAGCAGTCTCCGGGACAGTGAAGCTTTCTTT

v_call: TRBV28
d_call: NA
j_call: TRBJ2-7
clone_size: NA
cdr3_aa: CASSLAGFYEQYF
cdr3_nt: TGTGCCAGCAGTTTGGCAGGGTTCTACGAGCAGTACTTC

v_call: TRBV28
d_call: NA
j_call: TRBJ2-1
clone_size: NA
cdr3_aa: CASSLLSASEQFF
cdr3_nt: TGTGCCAGCAGTTTATTGAGTGCGAGTGAGCAGTTCTTC

v_call: TRBV9
d_call: TRBD2
j_call: TRBJ2-1
clone_size: once
cdr3_aa: CASSVPTSGEYNEQFF
cdr3_nt: TGTGCCAGCAGCGTCCCGACTAGCGGAGAATACAATGAGCAGTTCTTC

v_call: TRBV29-1
d_call: NA
j_call: TRBJ2-7
clone_size: NA
cdr3_aa: CSVVNPHDGYEQYF
cdr3_nt: TGCAGCGTCGTGAATCCCCACGACGGATACGAGCAGTACTTC

v_call: TRBV6-6
d_call: TRBD1
j_call: TRBJ2-7
clone_size: NA
cdr3_aa: CASSVSGGGEQYF
cdr3_nt: TGTGCCAGCAGTGTGTCAGGGGGCGGCGAGCAGTACTTC

v_call: TRBV4-1
d_call: NA
j_call: TRBJ1-1
clone_size: few
cdr3_aa: CASSQSWNTEAFF
cdr3_nt: TGCGCCAGCAGCCAATCTTGGAACACTGAAGCTTTCTTT

v_call: TRBV27
d_call: NA
j_call: TRBJ2-3
clone_size: NA
cdr3_aa: CASSLMRGDTQYF
cdr3_nt: TGTGCCAGCAGTTTAATGAGGGGCGATACGCAGTATTTT

v_call: TRBV7-8
d_call: TRBD2
j_call: TRBJ2-1
clone_size: NA
cdr3_aa: CASSLRGASRNEQFF
cdr3_nt: TGTGCCAGCAGCTTGCGGGGGGCTAGCAGGAATGAGCAGTTCTTC

v_call: TRBV7-9
d_call: NA
j_call: TRBJ2-7
clone_size: few
cdr3_aa: CASSLGFYEQYF
cdr3_nt: TGTGCCAGCAGCTTAGGTTTTTACGAGCAGTACTTC

v_call: TRBV5-1
d_call: NA
j_call: TRBJ2-7
clone_size: NA
cdr3_aa: CASSLGQQNEQYF
cdr3_nt: TGCGCCAGCAGCTTGGGGCAACAGAACGAGCAGTACTTC

v_call: TRBV7-9
d_call: NA
j_call: TRBJ2-1
clone_size: NA
cdr3_aa: CASSLGGSNEQFF
cdr3_nt: TGTGCCAGCAGCTTAGGGGGGAGCAATGAGCAGTTCTTC

v_call: TRBV28
d_call: NA
j_call: TRBJ1-2
clone_size: NA
cdr3_aa: CASSLSPPAYGYTF
cdr3_nt: TGTGCCAGCAGTTTATCCCCCCCGGCTTATGGCTACACCTTC

v_call: TRBV10-2
d_call: NA
j_call: TRBJ1-3
clone_size: NA
cdr3_aa: CASIPAGPVATTIYF
cdr3_nt: TGCGCCAGCATCCCGGCAGGCCCTGTTGCGACCACCATATATTTT

v_call: TRBV30
d_call: NA
j_call: TRBJ2-2
clone_size: NA
cdr3_aa: CAWNVGAGTGELFF
cdr3_nt: TGTGCCTGGAATGTGGGGGCTGGAACCGGGGAGCTGTTTTTT

v_call: TRBV6-1
d_call: TRBD2
j_call: TRBJ2-7
clone_size: NA
cdr3_aa: CASSAFSGEGSLLYEQYF
cdr3_nt: TGTGCCAGCAGTGCCTTTAGCGGGGAGGGGTCCCTCCTGTACGAGCAGTACTTC

v_call: TRBV30
d_call: NA
j_call: TRBJ2-7
clone_size: NA
cdr3_aa: CAWSWGPGYEQYF
cdr3_nt: TGTGCCTGGAGTTGGGGCCCCGGTTACGAGCAGTACTTC

v_call: TRBV7-8
d_call: NA
j_call: TRBJ1-3
clone_size: NA
cdr3_aa: CASSFGPGSGNTIYF
cdr3_nt: TGTGCCAGCAGCTTTGGGCCAGGCTCTGGAAACACCATATATTTT

v_call: TRBV9
d_call: TRBD2
j_call: TRBJ2-4
clone_size: NA
cdr3_aa: CASSEGSSGNGAKNIQYF
cdr3_nt: TGTGCCAGCAGCGAGGGCTCGAGCGGGAATGGAGCCAAAAACATTCAGTACTTC

v_call: TRBV30
d_call: TRBD1
j_call: TRBJ1-1
clone_size: NA
cdr3_aa: CAWSDRVTEAFF
cdr3_nt: TGTGCCTGGAGCGACAGGGTCACTGAAGCTTTCTTT

v_call: TRBV29-1
d_call: TRBD2
j_call: TRBJ2-2
clone_size: NA
cdr3_aa: CSAGSSGRAGELFF
cdr3_nt: TGCAGCGCCGGTTCCAGCGGGAGGGCCGGGGAGCTGTTTTTT

v_call: TRBV28
d_call: NA
j_call: TRBJ1-5
clone_size: NA
cdr3_aa: CASSFYIQGKQPQHF
cdr3_nt: TGTGCCAGCAGTTTTTATATACAGGGTAAGCAGCCCCAGCATTTT

v_call: TRBV11-2
d_call: NA
j_call: TRBJ1-2
clone_size: NA
cdr3_aa: CASSLVRDGYTF
cdr3_nt: TGTGCCAGCAGCTTAGTCAGGGATGGCTACACCTTC

v_call: TRBV28
d_call: TRBD1
j_call: TRBJ2-5
clone_size: once
cdr3_aa: CASSYVRDRLYF
cdr3_nt: TGTGCCAGCAGTTATGTCCGGGACAGATTGTACTTC

v_call: TRBV27
d_call: NA
j_call: TRBJ1-5
clone_size: few
cdr3_aa: CASSAQGINQPQHF
cdr3_nt: TGTGCCAGCAGTGCCCAGGGGATCAATCAGCCCCAGCATTTT

v_call: TRBV27
d_call: NA
j_call: TRBJ2-2
clone_size: NA
cdr3_aa: CASSLLAGPTNTGELFF
cdr3_nt: TGTGCCAGCAGTTTATTGGCAGGGCCAACGAACACCGGGGAGCTGTTTTTT

v_call: TRBV19
d_call: NA
j_call: TRBJ1-1
clone_size: NA
cdr3_aa: CASSYDRHLNTEAFF
cdr3_nt: TGTGCCAGTAGTTACGACCGCCACTTGAACACTGAAGCTTTCTTT

v_call: TRBV27
d_call: NA
j_call: TRBJ1-1
clone_size: NA
cdr3_aa: CASSPPKGRTYTEAFF
cdr3_nt: TGTGCCAGCAGTCCCCCAAAGGGACGGACTTACACTGAAGCTTTCTTT

v_call: TRBV6-6
d_call: TRBD1
j_call: TRBJ2-7
clone_size: NA
cdr3_aa: CASSYGGQGHEQYF
cdr3_nt: TGTGCCAGCAGTTACGGAGGACAGGGTCACGAGCAGTACTTC

v_call: TRBV14
d_call: TRBD2
j_call: TRBJ2-1
clone_size: NA
cdr3_aa: CASSQDFSGKGGNNEQFF
cdr3_nt: TGTGCCAGCAGCCAAGATTTTAGCGGGAAGGGTGGGAACAATGAGCAGTTCTTC

v_call: TRBV28
d_call: NA
j_call: TRBJ2-2
clone_size: NA
cdr3_aa: CASSFRMGTGELFF
cdr3_nt: TGTGCCAGCAGTTTCCGCATGGGCACCGGGGAGCTGTTTTTT

v_call: TRBV5-6
d_call: NA
j_call: TRBJ2-1
clone_size: NA
cdr3_aa: CASSPTLGGEQFF
cdr3_nt: TGTGCCAGCAGCCCTACACTAGGCGGGGAGCAGTTCTTC

v_call: TRBV9
d_call: TRBD1
j_call: TRBJ2-4
clone_size: NA
cdr3_aa: CASSAGGRTGAFNSENIQYF
cdr3_nt: TGTGCCAGCAGCGCGGGTGGAAGGACAGGGGCCTTCAACTCCGAAAACATTCAGTACTTC

v_call: TRBV19
d_call: NA
j_call: TRBJ2-1
clone_size: NA
cdr3_aa: CASQGHLEDNEQFF
cdr3_nt: TGTGCCAGCCAGGGACACTTGGAGGACAATGAGCAGTTCTTC

v_call: TRBV4-1
d_call: NA
j_call: TRBJ2-2
clone_size: NA
cdr3_aa: CASSQDYWNTGELFF
cdr3_nt: TGCGCCAGCAGCCAAGATTACTGGAATACCGGGGAGCTGTTTTTT

v_call: TRBV10-2
d_call: TRBD1
j_call: TRBJ2-6
clone_size: NA
cdr3_aa: CASSELQGTGANVLTF
cdr3_nt: TGCGCCAGCAGTGAGTTACAGGGGACTGGGGCCAACGTCCTGACTTTC

v_call: TRBV27
d_call: NA
j_call: TRBJ1-5
clone_size: NA
cdr3_aa: CASSFSGSQPQHF
cdr3_nt: TGTGCCAGCAGTTTCAGCGGGTCCCAGCCCCAGCATTTT

v_call: TRBV5-1
d_call: NA
j_call: TRBJ2-7
clone_size: NA
cdr3_aa: CASSLTRSHSYEQYF
cdr3_nt: TGCGCCAGCAGCCTTACTAGGAGCCACTCCTACGAGCAGTACTTC

v_call: TRBV6-5
d_call: NA
j_call: TRBJ1-1
clone_size: once
cdr3_aa: CASSSLTGNTEAFF
cdr3_nt: TGTGCCAGCAGTTCCCTGACAGGGAACACTGAAGCTTTCTTT

v_call: TRBV7-8
d_call: NA
j_call: TRBJ1-4
clone_size: NA
cdr3_aa: CASSPGVLLNEKLFF
cdr3_nt: TGTGCCAGCAGCCCAGGGGTCCTCCTGAATGAAAAACTGTTTTTT